This T cell receptor (beta chain) was captured by sequencing in a study of blood T cell repertoires in COVID-19. V lost 10 bases, J lost 5 bases, and 16 bases stayed unmatched. CDR1 is MNHEY and CDR2 is SVGAGI in the germline V gene. The CDR3 sequence is 15 residues long. Clones were sequenced by immunoSEQ multiplex PCR, and TCRdb holds only the in-frame ones, with some missing. The repertoire holds about 59,000 clones, with about 85% as singletons. This clone has only a few counts. This TCR derives from a woman older than 75 with acute or convalescent COVID-19. The sample was peripheral blood. The chain links TRBV6-5 to TRBJ2-7; 8 bases are a match to TRBD2. CDR3 amino acids: CATVQGLGDGNEQYF. CDR3 bases: TGTGCCACCGTACAGGGACTAGGGGACGGAAACGAGCAGTACTTC.